This entry concerns a single T cell receptor beta chain. This CDR3 contains 15 residues. Per the germline V gene, CDR1 is SGHVS and CDR2 is FQNEAQ. Trimming took off 5 bases at V and 0 bases at J, with 8 bases between the two ends. The data are from a study of OX40 agonist ivuxolimab in advanced cancers. TCRdb keeps only in-frame clones here, not all; method: immunoSEQ multiplex PCR. The sample contains more than 9,500 clones, over 75% of which appear only once. The TCR comes from an adult with an advanced solid tumor such as melanoma, head and neck, liver or kidney cancer. This specimen consisted of CD4+ or CD8+ T cells sorted from blood, obtained in a trial of the OX40 agonist ivuxolimab. The chain couples TRBV7-8 to TRBJ2-6; D is unclear. CDR3 sequence: CASSPRRSGANVLTF. CDR3 sequence (DNA): TGTGCCAGCAGCCCCCGTCGCTCTGGGGCCAACGTCCTGACTTTC.